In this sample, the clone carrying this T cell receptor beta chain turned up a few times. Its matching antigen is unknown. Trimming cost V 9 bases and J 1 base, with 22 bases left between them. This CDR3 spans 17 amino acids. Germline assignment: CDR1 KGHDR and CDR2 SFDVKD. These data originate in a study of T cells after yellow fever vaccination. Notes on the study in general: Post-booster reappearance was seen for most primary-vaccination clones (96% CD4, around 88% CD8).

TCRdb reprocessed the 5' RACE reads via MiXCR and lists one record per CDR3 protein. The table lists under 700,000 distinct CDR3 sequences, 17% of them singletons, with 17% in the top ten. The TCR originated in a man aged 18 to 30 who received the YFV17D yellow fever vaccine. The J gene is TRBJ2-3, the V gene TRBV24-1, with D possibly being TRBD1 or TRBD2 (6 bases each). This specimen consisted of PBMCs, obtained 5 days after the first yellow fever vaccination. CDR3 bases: TGTGCCACCTCAGGGTCGGGGGCGGCTTTTGGCACAGATACGCAGTATTTT. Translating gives CATSGSGAAFGTDTQYF.